This T cell receptor (beta chain) came from a study of blood T cell repertoires in COVID-19. The data were produced by immunoSEQ multiplex PCR, yet TCRdb's version contains in-frame clones alone and is incomplete. The repertoire has under 300,000 clones, about nine tenths of them found once; the top ten carry roughly 6%. With 5 bases clipped from V and 8 bases from J, the junction kept 10 bases outside the gene matches. CDR1 is PRHDT, CDR2 FYEKMQ, per germline (reference sequence). There are 15 residues in the CDR3. The sequencing sample was made of PBMCs or T cells enriched from blood (not recorded which). V is TRBV13 and J is TRBJ1-4; 8 bases line up with TRBD1. The sequence was obtained from a woman aged 25 to 39 with acute COVID-19. CDR3 sequence reads: CASSTTGARGEKLFF. CDR3 DNA: TGTGCCAGCAGCACGACAGGGGCGCGGGGGGAAAAACTGTTTTTT.